The 11 T cell receptor beta chains given below trace back to one sample, sequenced in a study of blood T cell repertoires in COVID-19. Profiling relied on immunoSEQ multiplex PCR, and the TCRdb table lists in-frame clones only, not all of them. Counted here are some 47,000 clones, approximately 90% occurring once; the ten biggest clones make up roughly 5%. Specimen: peripheral blood. The receptors stem from a man aged 65-85 years with acute or convalescent COVID-19.

V and J are TRBV19 and TRBJ2-3, with 7 nucleotides matching TRBD2. CDR1 and CDR2 (germline): LNHDA, SQIVND (reference sequence). The CDR3 totals 15 residues. The trim removed 0 bases at V and 2 bases at J, leaving 2 bases unmatched. The CDR3 region is CASSIDRGVTDTQYF. CDR3 coding DNA: TGTGCCAGTAGTATAGATCGGGGGGTCACAGATACGCAGTATTTT.

V usage is TRBV28 and J usage is TRBJ1-3, with TRBD1 identical over 9 bases. Germline V gene sequence: CDR1 MDHEN, CDR2 SYDVKM. The CDR3 spans 17 residues. The V segment lost 5 bases and the J segment 2 bases; nucleotides outside the gene matches: 10. CDR3 loop: CASSPLPGTGPGNTIYF. DNA of the CDR3: TGTGCCAGCAGTCCCCTACCCGGGACAGGGCCTGGAAACACCATATATTTT.

The rearrangement uses TRBV5-1 and TRBJ1-1, with D possibly TRBD1 on 6 matching bases. Germline CDR1 and CDR2: SGHRS and YFSETQ. Trimming left V 0 bases short and J 0 bases short, with 12 bases between. The CDR3 sequence is 16 residues long. CDR3 coding DNA: TGCGCCAGCAGCTTGGGCGGGGGCTCCATGAACACTGAAGCTTTCTTT. Translated, it gives CASSLGGGSMNTEAFF. The entire variable domain, with the rest obtained from reference TRBV5-1 and TRBJ1-1, is as follows: KAGVTQTPRYLIKTRGQQVTLSCSPISGHRSVSWYQQTPGQGLQFLFEYFSETQRNKGNFPGRFSGRQFSNSRSEMNVSTLELGDSALYLCASSLGGGSMNTEAFFGQGTRLTVV.

CDR3 nucleotide sequence: TGTGCCAGCTCACGCGAGGTTCACTCTGGAAACACCATATATTTT. Translation gives CASSREVHSGNTIYF. This chain uses TRBV18 with TRBJ1-3, with D hard to call. Germline V gene sequence: CDR1 KGHSH, CDR2 LQKENI. The CDR3 loop spans 15 amino acids. V dropped 4 bases and J dropped 0 bases, with 10 bases sitting between them. Supplemented by reference TRBV18 and TRBJ1-3, the full variable domain reads NAGVMQNPRHLVRRRGQEARLRCSPMKGHSHVYWYRQLPEEGLKFMVYLQKENIIDESGMPKERFSAEFPKEGPSILRIQQVVRGDSAAYFCASSREVHSGNTIYFGEGSWLTVV.

The chain links TRBV6-5 to TRBJ2-7; 9 positions agree with TRBD1. V lost 7 bases to trimming and J lost 3 bases; unmatched junction nucleotides: 10. Per the germline V gene, CDR1 is MNHEY and CDR2 is SVGAGI. This CDR3 has 15 residues. The CDR3 nucleotides are TGTGCCAGCACCACGACCGGGACAGGGAACTACGAGCAGTACTTC. Translating gives CASTTTGTGNYEQYF.

The V call is TRBV14, the J call TRBJ1-4; 7 bases match TRBD1. This CDR3 region has 14 residues. Looked up from germline, CDR1 is SGHDN and CDR2 is FVKESK. V shed 4 bases, J shed 8 bases, and the junction held 7 bases outside the gene matches. The CDR3 DNA is TGTGCCAGCAGCCCCGGGACAGTTAAGGAAAAACTGTTTTTT. This sequence encodes CASSPGTVKEKLFF.

The chain links TRBV6-2 or TRBV6-3 to TRBJ1-2; TRBD1 aligns across 9 bases. The V and J ends lost 2 bases and 2 bases, in that order; junction bases with no gene match: 6. Germline loops: CDR1 MNHEY, CDR2 SVGEGT. The CDR3 sequence is 16 residues long. As DNA, the CDR3 is TGTGCCAGCAGTTACAGGGACAGGGCGAGAAACTATGGCTACACCTTC. It specifies CASSYRDRARNYGYTF.

This chain connects TRBV5-1 to TRBJ1-2; TRBD1 aligns across 12 bases. Trimming removed 4 bases from V and 5 bases from J; junction bases left unmatched: 3. CDR1 SGHRS and CDR2 YFSETQ come from the germline V gene. The CDR3 is 14 amino acids. Written as DNA, the CDR3 is TGCGCCAGCAGCGAGGGACAGGGGGCATATGGCTACACCTTC. Residues: CASSEGQGAYGYTF.

The CDR3 DNA sequence: TGTGCCAGCAGCCCGGGGGGGCGGGGACGAGAGACCCAGTACTTC. It encodes CASSPGGRGRETQYF. This chain connects TRBV7-2 to TRBJ2-5, with 8 nucleotides matching TRBD2. Germline assignment: CDR1 SGHTA and CDR2 FQGNSA. This CDR3 spans 15 amino acids. V trimming: 5 bases; J trimming: 4 bases; junction bases outside the gene matches: 9. The complete variable domain, with remaining parts taken from reference TRBV7-2 and TRBJ2-5, reads GAGVSQSPSNKVTEKGKDVELRCDPISGHTALYWYRQSLGQGLEFLIYFQGNSAPDKSGLPSDRFSAERTGGSVSTLTIQRTQQEDSAVYLCASSPGGRGRETQYFGPGTRLLVL.

The chain links TRBV12-5 to TRBJ1-6, with 7 bases aligning to TRBD1. The CDR3 covers 15 residues. Germline V gene sequence: CDR1 LGHNT, CDR2 FRNRAP. J lost 5 bases, V lost 1 base, and 2 bases had no gene match. The CDR3, as DNA: TGTGCTAGTGGTTTGGGACAGGGCGATAATTCACCCCTCCACTTT. Protein sequence: CASGLGQGDNSPLHF.

The chain carries TRBV5-1 and TRBJ2-7; a weak D match, TRBD1 (5 bases). CDR3 length equals 11 residues. V was pared by 10 bases and J by 5 bases, with 13 bases between. CDR1 SGHRS and CDR2 YFSETQ come from the germline V gene. The CDR3 sequence: CASRQGNEQYF. CDR3 in DNA: TGCGCCTCCCGGCAGGGAAACGAGCAGTACTTC.